This T cell receptor beta chain was identified in a study of cytomegalovirus exposure and HLA in healthy donors. Findings and caveats of the study: Cytomegalovirus association was listed for about 170 TCR beta chains.

For this clone: Its antigen is undetermined.

The germline gives CDR1 SGDLS, CDR2 YYNGEE. CDR3 size: 17 residues. V trimming: 0 bases; J trimming: 2 bases; junction bases outside the gene matches: 9. PCR involved 60 Vbeta and 13 Jbeta primers. Data came from immunoSEQ multiplex PCR; TCRdb stores just in-frame clones and leaves some out. This sample contains over 35,000 clones. The receptor was isolated from a woman aged 25-40 years in good health and CMV-seronegative. The material sequenced was PBMCs. The chain is built from TRBV9 and TRBJ1-2; 8 bases line up with TRBD1. The CDR3 sequence is CASSVAEPRQGNYGYTF. In DNA form, the CDR3 reads TGTGCCAGCAGCGTAGCTGAGCCTAGACAGGGGAACTATGGCTACACCTTC.